These T cell receptor beta chains were read from a single sample in a study of blood T cell repertoires in COVID-19. Assay: immunoSEQ multiplex PCR; the TCRdb copy retains only in-frame clones and omits some. The table records roughly 190,000 clones, roughly four fifths of them present only once. The sequenced sample consisted of peripheral blood. The receptors were gathered from a woman aged 40 to 50 with acute or convalescent COVID-19. The CDR3 runs from the conserved cysteine through the conserved F or W. Each record gives: CDR3 protein, CDR3 DNA, CDR3 length, J gene, V gene, clone size, D gene. D genes are given only for firm matches. Only some rows state a clone size, as once, few, many or a class for expanded clones.

cdr3_aa: CASNVRANYGYTF
cdr3_nt: TGTGCCAGCAACGTTAGAGCTAACTATGGCTACACCTTC
cdr3_length: 13
j_call: TRBJ1-2
v_call: TRBV19
clone_size: -
d_call: -

cdr3_aa: CASRTRGAGDKLFF
cdr3_nt: TGTGCCAGCAGGACCCGGGGCGCGGGGGACAAACTGTTTTTT
cdr3_length: 14
j_call: TRBJ1-4
v_call: TRBV7-2
clone_size: -
d_call: -

cdr3_aa: CASSSGLMYEQYF
cdr3_nt: TGTGCCAGCAGCTCGGGACTTATGTACGAGCAGTACTTC
cdr3_length: 13
j_call: TRBJ2-7
v_call: TRBV7-6
clone_size: -
d_call: -

cdr3_aa: CASSKITGTGFEKLFF
cdr3_nt: TGTGCCAGCAGTAAAATTACCGGGACAGGGTTTGAAAAACTGTTTTTT
cdr3_length: 16
j_call: TRBJ1-4
v_call: TRBV3-1/TRBV3-2
clone_size: -
d_call: TRBD1

cdr3_aa: CASSERRQPPVPPGF
cdr3_nt: TGCGCCAGCAGTGAGAGGAGGCAGCCACCGGTCCCCCCTGGCTTC
cdr3_length: 15
j_call: TRBJ1-2
v_call: TRBV10-1
clone_size: -
d_call: -

cdr3_aa: CASSYSQGALYGYTF
cdr3_nt: TGTGCCAGCAGTTACTCACAGGGGGCGTTGTATGGCTACACCTTC
cdr3_length: 15
j_call: TRBJ1-2
v_call: TRBV6-5
clone_size: -
d_call: TRBD1

cdr3_aa: CASSVSSENYGYTF
cdr3_nt: TGTGCCAGCAGCGTGTCCTCAGAAAACTATGGCTACACCTTC
cdr3_length: 14
j_call: TRBJ1-2
v_call: TRBV9
clone_size: -
d_call: -

cdr3_aa: CASKGVFGNTIYF
cdr3_nt: TGTGCCAGCAAAGGAGTTTTTGGAAACACCATATATTTT
cdr3_length: 13
j_call: TRBJ1-3
v_call: TRBV2
clone_size: -
d_call: -

cdr3_aa: CASGQGVEKLFF
cdr3_nt: TGTGCCAGCGGGCAGGGGGTAGAAAAACTGTTTTTT
cdr3_length: 12
j_call: TRBJ1-4
v_call: TRBV28
clone_size: -
d_call: TRBD1

cdr3_aa: CASRGVQETQYF
cdr3_nt: TGTGCCAGCAGGGGAGTTCAAGAGACCCAGTACTTC
cdr3_length: 12
j_call: TRBJ2-5
v_call: TRBV27
clone_size: -
d_call: -

cdr3_aa: CASSLAGQGKWYEQYF
cdr3_nt: TGTGCCAGCAGCTTAGCGGGACAGGGTAAATGGTACGAGCAGTACTTC
cdr3_length: 16
j_call: TRBJ2-7
v_call: TRBV11-2
clone_size: once
d_call: TRBD1

cdr3_aa: CATQRGRESNEQFF
cdr3_nt: TGTGCCACCCAGCGGGGGCGGGAGAGCAATGAGCAGTTCTTC
cdr3_length: 14
j_call: TRBJ2-1
v_call: TRBV24-1
clone_size: -
d_call: TRBD2

cdr3_aa: CASSQGPSPSYEQYF
cdr3_nt: TGTGCCAGCAGCCAAGGGCCTTCCCCGTCCTACGAGCAGTACTTC
cdr3_length: 15
j_call: TRBJ2-7
v_call: TRBV3-1/TRBV3-2
clone_size: -
d_call: -

cdr3_aa: CASSLPGKEGEQYF
cdr3_nt: TGTGCCAGCAGTTTACCGGGGAAGGAAGGCGAGCAGTACTTC
cdr3_length: 14
j_call: TRBJ2-7
v_call: TRBV28
clone_size: -
d_call: -

cdr3_aa: CASSQVDGRNEQFF
cdr3_nt: TGTGCCAGCAGCCAAGTAGACGGGAGAAATGAGCAGTTCTTC
cdr3_length: 14
j_call: TRBJ2-1
v_call: TRBV3-1/TRBV3-2
clone_size: -
d_call: -

cdr3_aa: CASSLGGYRGTTYNSPLHF
cdr3_nt: TGTGCCAGCAGCTTAGGCGGTTACAGGGGAACCACCTATAATTCACCCCTCCACTTT
cdr3_length: 19
j_call: TRBJ1-6
v_call: TRBV11-2
clone_size: -
d_call: TRBD1

cdr3_aa: CASSYGAGSSYEQYF
cdr3_nt: TGTGCCAGCAGTTACGGGGCGGGGAGCTCCTACGAGCAGTACTTC
cdr3_length: 15
j_call: TRBJ2-7
v_call: TRBV6-5
clone_size: -
d_call: -

cdr3_aa: CAISDTQNTEAFF
cdr3_nt: TGTGCCATCTCGGACACACAGAACACTGAAGCTTTCTTT
cdr3_length: 13
j_call: TRBJ1-1
v_call: TRBV10-3
clone_size: -
d_call: -

cdr3_aa: CASSEADGWNSPLHF
cdr3_nt: TGTGCCAGCAGTGAAGCCGACGGGTGGAATTCACCCCTCCACTTT
cdr3_length: 15
j_call: TRBJ1-6
v_call: TRBV6-1
clone_size: -
d_call: -

cdr3_aa: CASSLAQGVVYSPLHF
cdr3_nt: TGTGCCAGCAGCTTAGCCCAGGGGGTGGTTTATTCACCCCTCCACTTT
cdr3_length: 16
j_call: TRBJ1-6
v_call: TRBV11-2
clone_size: -
d_call: TRBD1

cdr3_aa: CASSLRAGGISYNEQFF
cdr3_nt: TGTGCCAGCAGCTTAAGGGCGGGGGGGATCTCCTACAATGAGCAGTTCTTC
cdr3_length: 17
j_call: TRBJ2-1
v_call: TRBV7-9
clone_size: -
d_call: TRBD2

cdr3_aa: CASSPLGAGGRVIEQFF
cdr3_nt: TGCGCCAGCAGCCCTCTTGGAGCGGGAGGGAGGGTAATTGAGCAGTTCTTC
cdr3_length: 17
j_call: TRBJ2-1
v_call: TRBV4-1
clone_size: once
d_call: TRBD2

cdr3_aa: CASSSLQGRVETQYF
cdr3_nt: TGTGCCAGCAGTTCCCTACAGGGTCGGGTAGAGACCCAGTACTTC
cdr3_length: 15
j_call: TRBJ2-5
v_call: TRBV28
clone_size: few
d_call: -

cdr3_aa: CASTTAMNTEAFF
cdr3_nt: TGTGCCAGCACGACAGCGATGAACACTGAAGCTTTCTTT
cdr3_length: 13
j_call: TRBJ1-1
v_call: TRBV28
clone_size: -
d_call: -

cdr3_aa: CASSQAPPGQGPYEQYF
cdr3_nt: TGTGCCAGCAGCCAAGCCCCCCCCGGACAGGGGCCCTACGAGCAGTACTTC
cdr3_length: 17
j_call: TRBJ2-7
v_call: TRBV3-1/TRBV3-2
clone_size: -
d_call: TRBD1

cdr3_aa: CASNLHGAEGEKLFF
cdr3_nt: TGTGCCAGCAACTTACACGGGGCGGAGGGAGAAAAACTGTTTTTT
cdr3_length: 15
j_call: TRBJ1-4
v_call: TRBV7-9
clone_size: -
d_call: -

cdr3_aa: CASSVGSYSGGSGNTIYF
cdr3_nt: TGTGCCAGCAGCGTAGGGTCCTATAGTGGTGGTTCTGGAAACACCATATATTTT
cdr3_length: 18
j_call: TRBJ1-3
v_call: TRBV9
clone_size: -
d_call: -

cdr3_aa: CASSPSVQLGYTF
cdr3_nt: TGTGCCAGCAGCCCCTCGGTACAGCTTGGCTACACCTTC
cdr3_length: 13
j_call: TRBJ1-2
v_call: TRBV3-1/TRBV3-2
clone_size: -
d_call: -

cdr3_aa: CASVSGRVTYNEQFF
cdr3_nt: TGTGCCAGCGTTAGCGGGAGGGTAACCTACAATGAGCAGTTCTTC
cdr3_length: 15
j_call: TRBJ2-1
v_call: TRBV2
clone_size: -
d_call: TRBD2

cdr3_aa: CASSSPDTSGANVLTF
cdr3_nt: TGTGCCAGCAGCTCGCCAGACACCTCTGGGGCCAACGTCCTGACTTTC
cdr3_length: 16
j_call: TRBJ2-6
v_call: TRBV7-3
clone_size: -
d_call: -

cdr3_aa: CASSLETNEQYF
cdr3_nt: TGTGCCAGCAGCTTGGAGACAAACGAGCAGTACTTC
cdr3_length: 12
j_call: TRBJ2-7
v_call: TRBV5-6
clone_size: -
d_call: -

cdr3_aa: CASSASYTQYF
cdr3_nt: TGTGCCAGCAGCGCGAGTTATACGCAGTATTTT
cdr3_length: 11
j_call: TRBJ2-3
v_call: TRBV14
clone_size: -
d_call: -

cdr3_aa: CASRIGTVSNQPQHF
cdr3_nt: TGTGCCAGCAGGATTGGGACAGTGAGCAATCAGCCCCAGCATTTT
cdr3_length: 15
j_call: TRBJ1-5
v_call: TRBV2
clone_size: many
d_call: TRBD1

cdr3_aa: CASSLSGVGGDTQYF
cdr3_nt: TGTGCCAGCAGTTTAAGTGGCGTCGGGGGGGATACGCAGTATTTT
cdr3_length: 15
j_call: TRBJ2-3
v_call: TRBV28
clone_size: -
d_call: TRBD2

cdr3_aa: CASSQWGPGDEQFF
cdr3_nt: TGTGCCAGCAGCCAGTGGGGCCCGGGGGATGAGCAGTTCTTC
cdr3_length: 14
j_call: TRBJ2-1
v_call: TRBV4-2
clone_size: -
d_call: -

cdr3_aa: CASSSGGMVPTGAQPQHF
cdr3_nt: TGTGCCAGCAGCTCAGGGGGTATGGTCCCGACAGGGGCTCAGCCCCAGCATTTT
cdr3_length: 18
j_call: TRBJ1-5
v_call: TRBV7-9
clone_size: -
d_call: TRBD1

cdr3_aa: CASNKQGYTEAFF
cdr3_nt: TGCGCCAGCAACAAACAGGGGTACACTGAAGCTTTCTTT
cdr3_length: 13
j_call: TRBJ1-1
v_call: TRBV5-1
clone_size: -
d_call: TRBD1

cdr3_aa: CASLTGANVLTF
cdr3_nt: TGTGCCAGCCTTACTGGGGCCAACGTCCTGACTTTC
cdr3_length: 12
j_call: TRBJ2-6
v_call: TRBV12-3/TRBV12-4
clone_size: once
d_call: -

cdr3_aa: CASSSQGDTQYF
cdr3_nt: TGTGCCAGCAGTAGTCAGGGTGATACGCAGTATTTT
cdr3_length: 12
j_call: TRBJ2-3
v_call: TRBV6-5
clone_size: -
d_call: -

cdr3_aa: CASSLRGQGEAFF
cdr3_nt: TGTGCCAGCAGCTTAAGGGGGCAGGGTGAAGCTTTCTTT
cdr3_length: 13
j_call: TRBJ1-1
v_call: TRBV7-9
clone_size: few
d_call: TRBD1

cdr3_aa: CASSFFSTGEGNEQFF
cdr3_nt: TGCGCCAGCAGCTTCTTCTCTACGGGGGAGGGCAATGAGCAGTTCTTC
cdr3_length: 16
j_call: TRBJ2-1
v_call: TRBV5-1
clone_size: -
d_call: TRBD2

cdr3_aa: CASQSGISYNEQFF
cdr3_nt: TGTGCCAGCCAAAGCGGGATCTCCTACAATGAGCAGTTCTTC
cdr3_length: 14
j_call: TRBJ2-1
v_call: TRBV5-6
clone_size: -
d_call: TRBD2

cdr3_aa: CASSQELAITYEQYF
cdr3_nt: TGTGCCAGCAGCCAAGAATTAGCGATCACATACGAGCAGTACTTC
cdr3_length: 15
j_call: TRBJ2-7
v_call: TRBV4-2
clone_size: -
d_call: -

cdr3_aa: CASSPAASGTEAFF
cdr3_nt: TGTGCCAGCTCACCAGCGGCTTCCGGCACTGAAGCTTTCTTT
cdr3_length: 14
j_call: TRBJ1-1
v_call: TRBV18
clone_size: -
d_call: -

cdr3_aa: CASQTTSGASYEQYF
cdr3_nt: TGCGCCAGCCAAACGACCTCAGGGGCGTCTTACGAGCAGTACTTC
cdr3_length: 15
j_call: TRBJ2-7
v_call: TRBV5-1
clone_size: -
d_call: -

cdr3_aa: CASSSRGPGDEQFF
cdr3_nt: TGTGCCAGCAGTTCCAGGGGCCCCGGGGATGAGCAGTTCTTC
cdr3_length: 14
j_call: TRBJ2-1
v_call: TRBV6-5
clone_size: -
d_call: -

cdr3_aa: CASSYSGGTQYF
cdr3_nt: TGTGCCAGCAGTTACTCGGGAGGGACCCAGTACTTC
cdr3_length: 12
j_call: TRBJ2-5
v_call: TRBV6-5
clone_size: -
d_call: -

cdr3_aa: CASSPQPGLAFNEQFF
cdr3_nt: TGCGCCAGCAGCCCGCAACCGGGACTCGCCTTTAATGAGCAGTTCTTC
cdr3_length: 16
j_call: TRBJ2-1
v_call: TRBV5-1
clone_size: -
d_call: -